This T cell receptor (beta chain) was sequenced for a study of T-cell reconstitution after alpha-beta-depleted transplantation in children. Overall study results and limits: Reportedly, alpha-beta T cells present about two months post-transplant originated from several hundred expanded clones of graft origin. Where some patients showed high TCRbeta diversity at day 60, it came from recipient T cells and thymic progenitors that had survived. When one year had passed after transplant, most T-cell counts and diversity came from newly produced T cells.

It was with unique molecular identifiers that the TCRbeta library was prepared. TCRdb redid the calling of the PCR reads with MiXCR, one entry per CDR3 protein. In the table there are approximately 130,000 distinct CDR3 sequences, roughly 10% of which are singletons. On this clonotype itself: Its antigen is not known.

V lost 1 base to trimming and J lost 2 bases; unmatched junction nucleotides: 2. Germline-derived CDR1 and CDR2 are DFQATT and SNEGSKA (reference sequence). The CDR3 sequence is 14 residues long. This chain connects TRBV20-1 to TRBJ2-3, with 8 bases that match TRBD1. The TCR comes from a girl under three years old who had a stem cell transplant for combined immunodeficiency, so the T cells may come from the graft donor. Sequences were derived from PBMCs, mostly from graft donor cells, sampled 180 days after TCRalphabeta/CD19-depleted stem cell transplant. CDR3 amino acids: CSARGDRTTDTQYF. CDR3 sequence (DNA): TGCAGTGCTAGAGGGGACAGGACCACAGATACGCAGTATTTT.